This T cell receptor (beta chain) comes out of a study of cytomegalovirus exposure and HLA in healthy donors. Germline V lookup: CDR1 MGHDK, CDR2 SYGVNS. This CDR3 is built from 16 residues. V dropped 3 bases and J dropped 1 base, with 15 bases sitting between them. This clone was counted a few times. The PCR was carried out with 60 Vbeta primers and 13 Jbeta primers. The method was immunoSEQ multiplex PCR; TCRdb's version includes in-frame clones alone and lacks a portion of them. Of 140,000 or so clones listed, around 57% are singletons. The chain carries TRBV25-1 and TRBJ1-1, with D possibly TRBD1 on 5 matching bases. The origin of this receptor is a male donor in good health and CMV-seronegative. The material sequenced was PBMCs. The CDR3 here is CASSDLSRVGNTEAFF. The CDR3, as DNA: TGTGCCAGCAGTGACCTGTCCAGGGTTGGGAACACTGAAGCTTTCTTT. Together with reference TRBV25-1 and TRBJ1-1, the CDR3 gives the full variable domain: EADIYQTPRYLVIGTGKKITLECSQTMGHDKMYWYQQDPGMELHLIHYSYGVNSTEKGDLSSESTVSRIRTEHFPLTLESARPSHTSQYLCASSDLSRVGNTEAFFGQGTRLTVV.